Presented here are 16 T cell receptor beta chains from one specimen sequenced in a study of shared clonotypes between healthy human individuals. Here immunoSEQ multiplex PCR was the method, and the copy in TCRdb shows in-frame clones only, minus some. The repertoire holds approximately 320,000 clones, with around 74% as singletons. The sequencing input was memory CD4+ T cells sorted from blood. Sample subset: CD45RA-negative fraction. These receptors were taken from a man aged 25-40 years in good health.

V is TRBV9 and J is TRBJ2-2; D is possibly TRBD2 (6 bases). The CDR3 length is 17 residues. Per the germline V gene, CDR1 is SGDLS and CDR2 is YYNGEE. Between the trimmed V and J ends, which lost 3 bases and 4 bases, there was a span of 19 bases. The CDR3 loop reads CASSGKGLSIFTGELFF. The CDR3 nucleotides are TGTGCCAGCAGCGGGAAGGGACTGTCGATTTTCACCGGGGAGCTGTTTTTT.

The sample holds one count of this clone. This chain joins TRBV7-3 and TRBJ2-6; D is uncertain. V gave up 4 bases and J gave up 0 bases, with 10 bases separating them. CDR1 and CDR2 from the germline V gene are SGHTA and FQGTGA. This CDR3 comprises 16 residues. This CDR3 is CASSSQSASGANVLTF. In DNA form, the CDR3 reads TGTGCCAGCAGCTCGCAATCGGCCTCTGGGGCCAACGTCCTGACTTTC.

The chain carries TRBV5-1 and TRBJ1-1; D gene unclear. The CDR3 runs to 14 residues. Per the germline V gene, CDR1 is SGHRS and CDR2 is YFSETQ. Trimming took off 0 bases at V and 0 bases at J, with 6 bases between the two ends. The CDR3 DNA follows: TGCGCCAGCAGCTTGGTCTCAGTGAACACTGAAGCTTTCTTT. It encodes CASSLVSVNTEAFF.

This clone was detected ten times or more. Other nucleotide sequences from this sample produce the same CDR3. V and J are TRBV6-4 and TRBJ2-1; D ambiguous. This CDR3 region has 15 residues. Germline CDR1 MRHNA, CDR2 SNTAGT. Trimming cost V 2 bases and J 1 base, with 9 bases left between them. In DNA, the CDR3 is TGTGCCAGCAGTGACACTGGCGGTTCCTACAATGAGCAGTTCTTC. It yields the protein CASSDTGGSYNEQFF.

The chain is built from TRBV9 and TRBJ2-1, with 9 nucleotides matching TRBD2. The CDR3 length is 18 residues. CDR1 and CDR2 from the germline V gene are SGDLS and YYNGEE. The V and J ends lost 2 bases and 5 bases, in that order; junction bases with no gene match: 14. In nucleotides, the CDR3 is TGTGCCAGCAGCGTCTCTAGCGGGACTACTCTCTGGGACAATGAGCAGTTCTTC. It translates to CASSVSSGTTLWDNEQFF.

This sequence joins TRBV27 and TRBJ1-4, with D possibly TRBD1 on 5 matching bases. Germline V CDR1 and CDR2: MNHEY, SMNVEV (reference sequence). The V gene lost 6 bases and the J gene lost 4 bases, with 15 bases spanning the gap. The CDR3 contains 15 residues. Here the CDR3 reads CASRSTGGSNEKLFF. CDR3 nucleotide sequence: TGTGCCAGCAGATCTACGGGGGGAAGTAATGAAAAACTGTTTTTT.

Turning to this clone: An end of the junction differs from the germline gene, which may be a read error. This chain uses TRBV7-7 with TRBJ1-5; D may be TRBD1 (6 bases). Per the germline V gene, CDR1 is SSHAT and CDR2 is FNYEAQ (reference sequence). CDR3 length equals 20 residues. CDR3 residues: CASSFPKVYRENYSNQPQHF. The DNA of the CDR3 is TGTGCTAGCAGCTTCCCTAAAGTTTACAGGGAGAATTACAGCAATCAGCCCCAGCATTTT.

This clone was picked up many times. The V and J genes are TRBV27 and TRBJ2-1; 10 nucleotides match TRBD1. The CDR3 sequence is 17 residues long. Germline CDR1 MNHEY, CDR2 SMNVEV (reference sequence). V shed 6 bases, J shed 0 bases, and the junction held 8 bases outside the gene matches. The CDR3 region is CASRNPGDRGSYNEQFF. CDR3 bases: TGTGCCAGCAGAAACCCCGGGGACAGGGGCTCCTACAATGAGCAGTTCTTC.

This clone has a single count. V usage is TRBV10-3 and J usage is TRBJ2-3; D is uncertain. Trimming took 0 bases from V and 0 from J, leaving 10 bases between them. The CDR3 is 16 residues long. Per the germline V gene, CDR1 is ENHRY and CDR2 is SYGVKD. CDR3 region: CAISESSPGSTDTQYF. The CDR3, as DNA: TGTGCCATCAGTGAGTCTTCCCCCGGTAGCACAGATACGCAGTATTTT.

This chain uses TRBV28 with TRBJ2-7, with D maybe TRBD2 (8 bases). Germline-derived CDR1 and CDR2 are MDHEN and SYDVKM. The CDR3 sequence is 15 residues long. Between the trimmed V and J ends, which lost 6 bases and 4 bases, there was a span of 19 bases. The CDR3 loop reads CASSLGRDSKYEQYF. The CDR3 DNA follows: TGTGCCAGCAGCCTCGGGAGGGACAGTAAATACGAGCAGTACTTC.

Remarks on this clone: A much larger clonotype is one base distant, so this may be a read error. The V call is TRBV11-2, the J call TRBJ2-1; 8 bases fit TRBD2. This CDR3 has 17 amino acids. Trimming took 4 bases from V and 6 from J; bases not matched to a gene: 14. CDR1 is SGHAT and CDR2 is FQNNGV in the germline V gene. Here the CDR3 reads CASSSYSTNGRANEQFF. CDR3 in DNA: TGTGCCAGCAGCTCGTACTCGACTAACGGGAGGGCCAATGAGCAGTTCTTC.

The chain is built from TRBV7-9 and TRBJ2-5; TRBD1 is a possible D gene (5 bases). Trimming cost V 4 bases and J 5 bases, with 11 bases left between them. This CDR3 has 13 residues. The germline CDR1 and CDR2 sequences are SEHNR and FQNEAQ (reference sequence). CDR3 DNA sequence: TGTGCCAGCAGCTCCGACAGTCAGGAGACCCAGTACTTC. Encoded protein: CASSSDSQETQYF.

This clone was recorded many times. The chain has TRBV2 and TRBJ2-7; the match to TRBD1 covers 7 bases. The germline V gene has CDR1 SNHLY and CDR2 FYNNEI. This CDR3 comprises 14 residues. V trimming: 6 bases; J trimming: 1 base; junction bases outside the gene matches: 6. The CDR3 spells CASSGTASSYEQYF. Written as DNA, the CDR3 is TGTGCCAGCAGCGGGACAGCGTCTTCCTACGAGCAGTACTTC. The whole variable domain, filled in from reference TRBV2 and TRBJ2-7, reads EPEVTQTPSHQVTQMGQEVILRCVPISNHLYFYWYRQILGQKVEFLVSFYNNEISEKSEIFDDQFSVERPDGSNFTLKIRSTKLEDSAMYFCASSGTASSYEQYFGPGTRLTVT.

The rearrangement joins TRBV6-5 to TRBJ1-5; no reliable D call. The CDR3 has 15 residues. Trimming cost V 5 bases and J 0 bases, with 11 bases left between them. From germline, CDR1 is MNHEY and CDR2 SVGAGI. CDR3: CASSPQRSSNQPQHF. Here the CDR3 DNA reads TGTGCCAGCAGTCCCCAACGATCTAGCAATCAGCCCCAGCATTTT.

V gene TRBV5-1 combines with J gene TRBJ1-2, with 7 bases that match TRBD1. This CDR3 is 13 amino acids long. Trimming at V came to 4 bases and at J to 4 bases, leaving 4 bases not matched to a gene. The germline CDR1 and CDR2 sequences are SGHRS and YFSETQ. The DNA of the CDR3 is TGCGCCAGCAGCGTTGGACAGGCCTATGGCTACACCTTC. Its translation: CASSVGQAYGYTF.

This sequence joins TRBV19 and TRBJ2-2, with D unclear. V dropped 6 bases and J dropped 0 bases, with 11 bases sitting between them. The germline CDR1 and CDR2 sequences are LNHDA and SQIVND (reference sequence). The CDR3 length is 15 residues. In DNA form, the CDR3 reads TGTGCCAGTAGACCTTGGGCCACGAACACCGGGGAGCTGTTTTTT. Its translation: CASRPWATNTGELFF.